This T cell receptor beta chain was identified in a study of PD-1 blockade in classical Hodgkin lymphoma. Time point defined: cycle 4 day 1 (C4D1), after less than seven weeks of nivolumab. Each patient's relapse followed autologous stem cell transplantation, and brentuximab vedotin exposure varied. Best responses fell into complete response, partial response or progressive disease. The CDR3 has 15 residues. V was cut by 1 base and J by 5 bases, with 15 bases left in between. Germline V gene sequence: CDR1 LNHNV, CDR2 YYDKDF (reference sequence). Repertoires were generated with immunoSEQ multiplex PCR, while TCRdb's copy carries only in-frame clones and drops some. The sample carries approximately 7,000 clones, over 60% recorded once. Overall study findings and caveats: Complete responders had baseline diversity similar to newly diagnosed patients. By cycle point C4D1, TCR diversity had risen significantly in CD4+ cells (but not CD8+ cells). Individuals initiating nivolumab under 1 year after ASCT were excluded.

As to this clone: Its matching antigen is unknown.

V and J are TRBV15 and TRBJ2-7, with D unresolved. The source of this sequence is a human donor with classical Hodgkin lymphoma. The sample in question was peripheral blood mononuclear cells (PBMCs), obtained before the fourth cycle of nivolumab. The CDR3 region is CATSRGTVGWDEQYF. The CDR3 nucleotides are TGTGCCACCAGCAGAGGAACGGTGGGGTGGGACGAGCAGTACTTC. The full variable domain, in which reference TRBV15 and TRBJ2-7 provide the parts outside the CDR3, is DAMVIQNPRYQVTQFGKPVTLSCSQTLNHNVMYWYQQKSSQAPKLLFHYYDKDFNNEADTPDNFQSRRPNTSFCFLDIRSPGLGDTAMYLCATSRGTVGWDEQYFGPGTRLTVT.